These 11 T cell receptor beta chains were sequenced from one sample in a study of read filtering for tumor transcriptome and immune sequencing. Molecular barcoded adaptors covering alpha/delta and beta/gamma chains were used on 400 to 450 ng RNA. TCRdb reprocessed the reads with MiXCR, giving one entry per CDR3 protein. The sample contains about 450 distinct CDR3 sequences, about 83% of which appear only once. Source material: a population of CD138-negative cells sorted from bone marrow. The receptors shown here come from a donor at least 40 years old with multiple myeloma. This table probably holds off-target reads from a library built for another chain.

The chain uses TRBV7-3 and TRBJ2-7; D unresolved. This CDR3 region has 13 residues. Germline CDR1 and CDR2: SGHTA and FQGTGA. Deletions cut 2 bases from V and 5 bases from J, with 10 bases between. The CDR3 reads CASSLGRIDEQYF. The CDR3 DNA reads TGTGCCAGCAGCTTAGGCAGGATTGACGAGCAGTACTTC.

This clonotype was detected only once. The chain employs TRBV5-1 and TRBJ2-1, with 7 bases fitting TRBD2. The length of the CDR3 is 14 residues. After removal of 2 bases from V and 6 bases from J, the junction contained 5 bases not matched to a gene. CDR1 and CDR2 (germline): SGHRS, YFSETQ. CDR3 protein: CASSLGTIINEQFF. CDR3 coding DNA: TGCGCCAGCAGCTTAGGGACTATTATCAATGAGCAGTTCTTC. Full variable domain (rest looked up from reference TRBV5-1 and TRBJ2-1): KAGVTQTPRYLIKTRGQQVTLSCSPISGHRSVSWYQQTPGQGLQFLFEYFSETQRNKGNFPGRFSGRQFSNSRSEMNVSTLELGDSALYLCASSLGTIINEQFFGPGTRLTVL.

This clonotype was counted only a few times. The genes are TRBV20-1 and TRBJ2-3; no firm D call. The V end was cut by 3 bases, the J end by 2 bases, with 12 bases between. The CDR3 runs to 14 residues. Germline V gives CDR1 DFQATT, CDR2 SNEGSKA (reference sequence). The CDR3 reads CSASWDKNTDTQYF. The CDR3 nucleotides are TGCAGTGCTAGTTGGGATAAGAACACAGATACGCAGTATTTT.

Turning to this clonotype: A junction end diverges from the germline sequence, so it may reflect a read error. The chain carries TRBV3-1 and TRBJ2-1, with 8 positions matching TRBD2. This CDR3 contains 16 residues. Germline lookup yields CDR1 LGHDT and CDR2 YNNKEL (reference sequence). The CDR3: CASSYGVYFSGNGQFF. CDR3 nucleotide sequence: TGTGCCAGCAGTTACGGTGTATATTTTAGCGGGAATGGGCAGTTCTTC.

The V call is TRBV19, the J call TRBJ2-1; 8 nucleotides agree with TRBD2. This CDR3 contains 15 residues. CDR1 and CDR2 from the germline V gene are LNHDA and SQIVND (reference sequence). V was pared by 4 bases and J by 3 bases, with 5 bases of the junction left unmatched. The CDR3 sequence is CASSRDRGGYNEQFF. In DNA, the CDR3 is TGTGCCAGTAGTAGAGACCGGGGGGGCTACAATGAGCAGTTCTTC. The entire variable domain, with the rest obtained from reference TRBV19 and TRBJ2-1, is as follows: DGGITQSPKYLFRKEGQNVTLSCEQNLNHDAMYWYRQDPGQGLRLIYYSQIVNDFQKGDIAEGYSVSREKKESFPLTVTSAQKNPTAFYLCASSRDRGGYNEQFFGPGTRLTVL.

The chain joins TRBV28 to TRBJ1-1; 9 nucleotides align to TRBD1. The V segment lost 5 bases and the J segment 10 bases; nucleotides outside the gene matches: 5. The CDR3 has 12 residues. Germline assignment: CDR1 MDHEN and CDR2 SYDVKM. In nucleotides, the CDR3 is TGTGCCAGCAGTACAGGGGGCTCGCCAGCTTTCTTT. Its translation is CASSTGGSPAFF.

This clonotype ranks as hyperexpanded. The chain carries TRBV12-3 or TRBV12-4 and TRBJ2-1, with 12 bases lining up with TRBD2. The CDR3 loop spans 15 amino acids. V gave up 6 bases and J gave up 9 bases; unmatched junction bases: 9. The CDR3 DNA is TGTGCCAGCAGCCCCCTAGCGGGGGGGCCCAGTGAGCAGTTCTTC. Translation gives CASSPLAGGPSEQFF.

V and J are TRBV12-3 or TRBV12-4 and TRBJ2-1; D possibly corresponds to TRBD2 (5 bases). The V gene lost 8 bases and the J gene lost 0 bases, with 5 bases spanning the gap. This CDR3 is built from 12 residues. The CDR3 spells CASEGSYNEQFF. The CDR3 DNA reads TGTGCCAGCGAGGGCTCCTACAATGAGCAGTTCTTC.

This rearrangement joins TRBV7-2 to TRBJ1-1, with 7 nucleotides matching TRBD1. Trimming took 5 bases from V and 4 from J; bases not matched to a gene: 4. CDR3 size: 13 residues. Germline V lookup: CDR1 SGHTA, CDR2 FQGNSA. Here the CDR3 reads CASSPRQGTEAFF. The DNA of the CDR3 is TGTGCCAGCAGCCCGCGACAGGGCACTGAAGCTTTCTTT.

The DNA of the CDR3 is TGCGCCAGCAGCTCCGGGACGAGGGCGGATAATGAGCAGTTCTTC. Translating gives CASSSGTRADNEQFF. The chain uses TRBV5-1 and TRBJ2-1, with D perhaps matching TRBD1 or TRBD2 (5 bases each). Trimming pared 3 bases from V and 7 bases from J, leaving 17 bases between. Per the germline V gene, CDR1 is SGHRS and CDR2 is YFSETQ. The CDR3 runs to 15 residues.

V usage is TRBV2 and J usage is TRBJ1-2, with 11 positions matching TRBD1. This CDR3 region has 14 residues. Germline V gene data show CDR1 as SNHLY and CDR2 as FYNNEI. V was pared by 6 bases and J by 3 bases, with 3 bases of the junction left unmatched. The CDR3 DNA reads as TGTGCCAGCAGCTCGGGACAGGGGGACTATGGCTACACCTTC. Its protein product is CASSSGQGDYGYTF.